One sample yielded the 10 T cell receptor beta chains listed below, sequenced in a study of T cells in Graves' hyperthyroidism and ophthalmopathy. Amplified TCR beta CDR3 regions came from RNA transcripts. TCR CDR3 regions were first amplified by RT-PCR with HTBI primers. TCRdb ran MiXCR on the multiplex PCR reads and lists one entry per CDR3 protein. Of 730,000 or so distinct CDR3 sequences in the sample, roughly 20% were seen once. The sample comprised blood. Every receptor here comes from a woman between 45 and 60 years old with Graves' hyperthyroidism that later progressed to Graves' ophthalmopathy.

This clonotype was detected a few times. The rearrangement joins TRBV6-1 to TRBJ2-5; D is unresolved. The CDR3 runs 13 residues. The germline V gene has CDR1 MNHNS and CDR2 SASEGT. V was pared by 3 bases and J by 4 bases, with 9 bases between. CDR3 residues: CASSEVALETQYF. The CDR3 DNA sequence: TGTGCCAGCAGTGAGGTCGCGTTAGAGACCCAGTACTTC.

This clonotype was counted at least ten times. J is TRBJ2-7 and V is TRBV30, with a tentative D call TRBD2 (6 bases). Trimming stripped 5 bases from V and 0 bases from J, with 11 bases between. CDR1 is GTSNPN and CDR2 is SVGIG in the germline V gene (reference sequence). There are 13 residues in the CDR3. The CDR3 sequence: CAWSGTVSYEQYF. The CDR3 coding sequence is TGTGCCTGGTCCGGGACTGTCTCCTACGAGCAGTACTTC.

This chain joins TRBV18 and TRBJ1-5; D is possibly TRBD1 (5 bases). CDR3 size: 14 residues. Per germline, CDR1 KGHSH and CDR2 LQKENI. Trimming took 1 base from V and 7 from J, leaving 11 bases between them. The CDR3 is CASSPQGLDQPQHF. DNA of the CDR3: TGTGCCAGCTCACCACAGGGGTTGGACCAGCCCCAGCATTTT.

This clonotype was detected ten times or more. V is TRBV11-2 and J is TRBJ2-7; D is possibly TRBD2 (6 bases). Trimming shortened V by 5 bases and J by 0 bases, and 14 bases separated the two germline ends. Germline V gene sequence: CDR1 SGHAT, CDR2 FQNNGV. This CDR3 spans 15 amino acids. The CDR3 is CASSQEGSGSYEQYF. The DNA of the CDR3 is TGTGCCAGCAGCCAGGAGGGCAGTGGCTCCTACGAGCAGTACTTC.

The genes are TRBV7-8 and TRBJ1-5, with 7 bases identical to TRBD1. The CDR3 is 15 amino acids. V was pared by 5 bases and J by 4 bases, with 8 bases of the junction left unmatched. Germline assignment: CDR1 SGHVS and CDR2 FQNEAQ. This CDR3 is CASSEMGQRNQPQHF. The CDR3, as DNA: TGTGCCAGCAGCGAGATGGGACAGCGGAATCAGCCCCAGCATTTT.

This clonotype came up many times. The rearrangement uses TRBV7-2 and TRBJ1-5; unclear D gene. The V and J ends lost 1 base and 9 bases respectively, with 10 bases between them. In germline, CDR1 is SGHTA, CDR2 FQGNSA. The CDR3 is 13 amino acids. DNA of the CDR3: TGTGCCAGCAGCTTAGATTTCGGCGGGCCCCAGCATTTT. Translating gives CASSLDFGGPQHF.

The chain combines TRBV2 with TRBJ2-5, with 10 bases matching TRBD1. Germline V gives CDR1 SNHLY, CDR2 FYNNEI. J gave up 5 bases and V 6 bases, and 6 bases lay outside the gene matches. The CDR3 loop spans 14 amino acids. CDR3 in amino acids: CASRADRGHETQYF. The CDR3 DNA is TGTGCCAGCAGGGCCGACAGGGGGCACGAGACCCAGTACTTC. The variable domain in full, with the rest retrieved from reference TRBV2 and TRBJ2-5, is EPEVTQTPSHQVTQMGQEVILRCVPISNHLYFYWYRQILGQKVEFLVSFYNNEISEKSEIFDDQFSVERPDGSNFTLKIRSTKLEDSAMYFCASRADRGHETQYFGPGTRLLVL.

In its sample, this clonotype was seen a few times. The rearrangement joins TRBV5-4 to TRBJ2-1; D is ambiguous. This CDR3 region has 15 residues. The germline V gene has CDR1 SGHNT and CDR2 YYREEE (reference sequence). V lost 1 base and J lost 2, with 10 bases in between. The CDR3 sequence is CASSLNILTYNEQFF. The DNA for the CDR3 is TGTGCCAGCAGCTTGAACATACTAACCTACAATGAGCAGTTCTTC.

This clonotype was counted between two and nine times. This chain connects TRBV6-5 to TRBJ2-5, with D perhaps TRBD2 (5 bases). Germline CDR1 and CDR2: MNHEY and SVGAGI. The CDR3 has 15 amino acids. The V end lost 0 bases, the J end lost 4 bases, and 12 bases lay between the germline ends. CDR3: CASSYSGRKGETQYF. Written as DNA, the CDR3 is TGTGCCAGCAGTTACTCTGGGAGAAAAGGAGAGACCCAGTACTTC.

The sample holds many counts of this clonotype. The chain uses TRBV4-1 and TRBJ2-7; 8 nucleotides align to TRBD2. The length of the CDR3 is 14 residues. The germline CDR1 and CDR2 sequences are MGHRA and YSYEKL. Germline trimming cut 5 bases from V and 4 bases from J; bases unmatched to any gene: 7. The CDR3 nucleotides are TGCGCCAGCAGCGACGGGGGGGCGTTATACGAGCAGTACTTC. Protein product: CASSDGGALYEQYF.